This T cell receptor (beta chain) was sequenced for a study of shared clonotypes between healthy human individuals. Looking at the study overall: Donors consisted of two women and a few men between 18 and 49.

Of note for this clone: Its antigen is not known.

With 3 bases clipped from V and 4 bases from J, the junction kept 8 bases outside the gene matches. The CDR3 spans 16 residues. Looked up from germline, CDR1 is SGDLS and CDR2 is YYNGEE. PBMC DNA, left unsorted, was sequenced on ten immunoSEQ deep assay plates. Here immunoSEQ multiplex PCR was the method, and the copy in TCRdb shows in-frame clones only, minus some. The sample includes about 460,000 clones, 70% to 80% of them seen just once. Study outcomes and limitations: It was the few donors that limited the genetic and exposure-history diversity represented. It was expected that sequencing depth would affect clonotype sharing among donors.

This sequence originates from a woman aged 40 to 50 in good health. Some clones in this sample may be carry-over from other donors' samples. This rearrangement joins TRBV9 to TRBJ2-1; 9 positions match TRBD2. Material for sequencing was PBMCs. Written as DNA, the CDR3 is TGTGCCAGCAGCGCGACCGGGACTAGCCTTTACAATGAGCAGTTCTTC. Protein sequence: CASSATGTSLYNEQFF. The full variable domain, with the rest looked up from reference TRBV9 and TRBJ2-1, is DSGVTQTPKHLITATGQRVTLRCSPRSGDLSVYWYQQSLDQGLQFLIQYYNGEERAKGNILERFSAQQFPDLHSELNLSSLELGDSALYFCASSATGTSLYNEQFFGPGTRLTVL.